The next 20 T cell receptor beta chains were all read from a single sample in a study of identical twins. TCRdb processed the 5' RACE reads anew with MiXCR; each CDR3 protein has one entry. The profile covers about 890,000 distinct CDR3 sequences, with 9% to 15% appearing a single time and about 1.6% taken by the ten largest. The same data also went into a second study, on yellow fever vaccine responses in identical twins.

The sample taken for sequencing was PBMCs. Receptors originate from a woman aged 18-29 years in good health.

Comment on this clonotype: At one end the junction does not follow the germline gene, possibly because of a read error. V usage is TRBV18 and J usage is TRBJ2-6; TRBD2 agrees at 10 bases. This CDR3 comprises 18 residues. CDR1 and CDR2 from the germline V gene are KGHSH and LQKENI. The CDR3 region is CASPPRTSGGSGANVLTF. The CDR3, as DNA: TGTGCCAGCCCACCAAGGACTAGCGGTGGCTCTGGGGCCAACGTCCTGACTTTC.

This clonotype has ten or more counts. V usage is TRBV12-3 or TRBV12-4 and J usage is TRBJ2-1; 12 positions match TRBD2. CDR3 length: 16 residues. V gave up 1 base and J gave up 3 bases; unmatched junction bases: 1. DNA for the CDR3: TGTGCCAGCAGTTTAGGGACTAGCGGGGTCTACAATGAGCAGTTCTTC. It specifies CASSLGTSGVYNEQFF.

This clonotype was counted only a few times. The gene calls are TRBV20-1 and TRBJ1-1, with unresolved D. The germline gives CDR1 DFQATT, CDR2 SNEGSKA (reference sequence). The V end was cut by 5 bases, the J end by 5 bases, with 15 bases between. The CDR3 contains 13 residues. Here the CDR3 reads CSARSWVGTEAFF. CDR3 sequence (DNA): TGCAGTGCTCGCAGCTGGGTAGGGACTGAAGCTTTCTTT.

On this clonotype itself: The junction departs from germline at one end; a sequencing error may be responsible. CDR3 sequence (DNA): TGTGCTAGCGGTTTGGGGGGGACAGGGAATCAGCCCCAGCATTTT. This gives the protein CASGLGGTGNQPQHF. The chain links TRBV12-5 to TRBJ1-5; 9 bases align to TRBD1. The CDR3 contains 15 residues. CDR1 is LGHNT and CDR2 is FRNRAP in the germline V gene.

The V call is TRBV9, the J call TRBJ2-2; the match to TRBD1 covers 12 bases. The CDR3 consists of 15 residues. Germline V CDR1 and CDR2: SGDLS, YYNGEE. The ends lost 3 bases at V and 7 bases at J; junction bases unmatched: 4. The DNA of the CDR3 is TGTGCCAGCAGCGGCCGGGACAGGGGGCGCGGGGAGCTGTTTTTT. As protein: CASSGRDRGRGELFF.

This clonotype turned up a few times. This chain joins TRBV28 and TRBJ1-5; TRBD1 matches 7 bases. The V and J ends lost 4 bases and 4 bases, in that order; junction bases with no gene match: 4. The CDR3 loop spans 14 amino acids. Germline CDR1 and CDR2: MDHEN and SYDVKM. In DNA form, the CDR3 reads TGTGCCAGCAGTTACGAGGACAGGAATCAGCCCCAGCATTTT. It yields the protein CASSYEDRNQPQHF.

The sample holds a few counts of this clonotype. This chain joins TRBV20-1 and TRBJ1-5; 7 bases are a match to TRBD1. The ends lost 6 bases at V and 7 bases at J; junction bases unmatched: 9. Germline V CDR1 and CDR2: DFQATT, SNEGSKA (reference sequence). This CDR3 is built from 13 residues. The CDR3 region has the DNA TGCAGTGCAGAGGGACAGACTGAGCAGCCCCAGCATTTT. Its protein product is CSAEGQTEQPQHF.

This clonotype has just a few counts. The gene calls are TRBV10-3 and TRBJ2-1, with a possible D match to TRBD1 (6 bases). Germline loops: CDR1 ENHRY, CDR2 SYGVKD. The CDR3 extends over 15 amino acids. The V end was cut by 6 bases, the J end by 4 bases, with 16 bases between. CDR3 DNA: TGTGCCATCAGCCCCAAGGGGGTCGGATACAATGAGCAGTTCTTC. It codes for CAISPKGVGYNEQFF.

This clonotype was detected a few times. This chain connects TRBV5-1 to TRBJ2-7; no clear D. The CDR3 has 12 residues. Germline values: CDR1 SGHRS, CDR2 YFSETQ. The V gene lost 0 bases and the J gene lost 9 bases, with 10 bases spanning the gap. In nucleotides, the CDR3 is TGCGCCAGCAGCTTGGATACACCACCGCAGTACTTC. Translated: CASSLDTPPQYF.

This clonotype has just a few counts. The J gene is TRBJ2-1, the V gene TRBV20-1, with D possibly being TRBD2 (6 bases). Trimming shortened V by 5 bases and J by 7 bases, and 15 bases separated the two germline ends. The CDR3 runs 13 residues. The germline gives CDR1 DFQATT, CDR2 SNEGSKA (reference sequence). The CDR3 sequence: CSAPKPAGNEQFF. The CDR3 DNA is TGCAGTGCTCCCAAGCCCGCGGGGAATGAGCAGTTCTTC.

This clonotype came up many times. V usage is TRBV11-2 and J usage is TRBJ2-1; D gene uncertain. The CDR3 contains 13 residues. The germline V and J ends were trimmed by 5 bases and 11 bases, with 16 bases remaining between them. Germline CDR1 and CDR2: SGHAT and FQNNGV. The CDR3 here is CASSPITGPQQFF. CDR3 nucleotides: TGTGCCAGCAGCCCGATAACCGGGCCTCAGCAGTTCTTC.

The rearrangement uses TRBV19 and TRBJ2-1; D remains ambiguous. CDR1 is LNHDA, CDR2 SQIVND, per germline (reference sequence). The CDR3 extends over 12 amino acids. Trimming shortened V by 6 bases and J by 5 bases, and 8 bases separated the two germline ends. The CDR3 loop reads CASRSWNNEQFF. The DNA for the CDR3 is TGTGCCAGTAGGTCCTGGAACAATGAGCAGTTCTTC.

The chain is built from TRBV7-9 and TRBJ2-5; D is perhaps TRBD1 (5 bases). From germline, CDR1 is SEHNR and CDR2 FQNEAQ (reference sequence). V lost 4 bases and J lost 0, with 18 bases in between. The CDR3 spans 17 residues. CDR3 nucleotide sequence: TGTGCCAGCAGCTGGGGCCTAGACACTTTGTACCAAGAGACCCAGTACTTC. It specifies CASSWGLDTLYQETQYF.

The rearrangement links TRBV6-5 to TRBJ1-5, with 7 bases lining up with TRBD1. The CDR3 length is 16 residues. Trimming at V came to 0 bases and at J to 4 bases, leaving 6 bases not matched to a gene. CDR1 and CDR2 (germline): MNHEY, SVGAGI. The CDR3 protein is CASSYSGQELNQPQHF. CDR3 nucleotide sequence: TGTGCCAGCAGTTACTCAGGACAGGAGTTGAATCAGCCCCAGCATTTT.

The gene calls are TRBV4-1 and TRBJ1-2, with D possibly TRBD1 on 5 matching bases. CDR3 length equals 15 residues. Germline CDR1 MGHRA, CDR2 YSYEKL. Trimming removed 3 bases at V and 8 bases at J, with 19 bases between. This CDR3 reads CASSHQGGPPGGYTF. CDR3 coding DNA: TGCGCCAGCAGCCATCAGGGCGGTCCCCCCGGGGGCTACACCTTC.

In DNA, the CDR3 is TGCGCCAGCAGCCAAGAGTCCCGGACTAGCGGGGCAGATACGCAGTATTTT. Translating it yields CASSQESRTSGADTQYF. V gene TRBV4-1 combines with J gene TRBJ2-3; 12 nucleotides match TRBD2. Trimming removed 0 bases from V and 4 bases from J; junction bases left unmatched: 5. The CDR3 totals 17 residues. Germline loops: CDR1 MGHRA, CDR2 YSYEKL.

J is TRBJ1-1 and V is TRBV2; D gene unclear. Trimming stripped 3 bases from V and 1 base from J, with 12 bases between. The CDR3 is made up of 15 amino acids. Germline CDR1 and CDR2: SNHLY and FYNNEI. The CDR3: CASSDSRQKNTEAFF. CDR3 nucleotides: TGTGCCAGCAGTGATAGTAGGCAGAAGAACACTGAAGCTTTCTTT.

This chain connects TRBV6-1 to TRBJ2-7; a possible D gene is TRBD1 (7 bases). Between the trimmed V and J ends, which lost 6 bases and 5 bases, there was a span of 20 bases. Germline assignment: CDR1 MNHNS and CDR2 SASEGT. The CDR3 is 15 residues long. CDR3 sequence (DNA): TGTGCCAGCAGCGCCCCGCCTCAGGGGGGTAACGAGCAGTACTTC. The encoded protein is CASSAPPQGGNEQYF.

The V and J genes are TRBV20-1 and TRBJ2-1; TRBD2 is a possible D gene (5 bases). Trimming took off 3 bases at V and 10 bases at J, with 13 bases between the two ends. The CDR3 contains 12 residues. In germline, CDR1 is DFQATT, CDR2 SNEGSKA (reference sequence). CDR3 sequence reads: CSASPRRNEQFF. The DNA of the CDR3 is TGCAGTGCTAGCCCGAGGAGGAACGAGCAGTTCTTC.

The V gene is TRBV5-6, the J gene TRBJ1-6; 7 positions agree with TRBD1. The ends lost 2 bases at V and 10 bases at J; junction bases unmatched: 12. Per germline, CDR1 SGHDT and CDR2 YYEEEE. The CDR3 length is 16 residues. The CDR3 spells CASSFTGSGGMSPLHF. DNA of the CDR3: TGTGCCAGCAGCTTTACCGGGTCAGGGGGAATGTCACCCCTCCACTTT.